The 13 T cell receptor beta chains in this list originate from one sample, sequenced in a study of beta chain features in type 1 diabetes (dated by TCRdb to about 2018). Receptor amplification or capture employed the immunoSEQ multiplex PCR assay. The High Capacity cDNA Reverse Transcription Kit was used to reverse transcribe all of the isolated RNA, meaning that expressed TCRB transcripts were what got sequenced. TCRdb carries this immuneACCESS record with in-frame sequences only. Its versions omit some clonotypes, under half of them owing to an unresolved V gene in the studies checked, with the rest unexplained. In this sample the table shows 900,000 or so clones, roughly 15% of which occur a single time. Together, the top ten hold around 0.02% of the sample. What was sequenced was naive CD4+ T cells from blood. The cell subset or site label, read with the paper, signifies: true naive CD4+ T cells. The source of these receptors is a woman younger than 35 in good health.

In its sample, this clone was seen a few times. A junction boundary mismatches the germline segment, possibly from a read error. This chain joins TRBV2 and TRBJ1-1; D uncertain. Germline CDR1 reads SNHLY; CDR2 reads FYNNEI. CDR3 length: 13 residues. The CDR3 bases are TGTTCCAGTCTAGTTGGAATGAACACTGAAGCTTTCTTT. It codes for CSSLVGMNTEAFF.

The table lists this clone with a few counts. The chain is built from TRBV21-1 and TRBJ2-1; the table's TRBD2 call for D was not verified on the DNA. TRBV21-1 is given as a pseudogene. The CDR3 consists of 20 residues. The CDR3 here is CASSKGYGEILPFIYNEQFF. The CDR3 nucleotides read TGTGCCAGCAGCAAAGGGTACGGGGAGATTCTCCCTTTTATTTACAATGAGCAGTTCTTC.

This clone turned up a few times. The CDR3 DNA sequence: TGTGCCAGCCATAGCTTCGCAACTAATGAAAAACTGTTTTTT. It yields the protein CASHSFATNEKLFF. V and J are TRBV7-9 and TRBJ1-4; D call uncertain. V was clipped by 8 bases and J by 0 bases, with 10 bases between them. Germline lookup yields CDR1 SEHNR and CDR2 FQNEAQ (reference sequence). The CDR3 has 14 residues. The full variable domain, completed using reference TRBV7-9 and TRBJ1-4, is DTGVSQNPRHKITKRGQNVTFRCDPISEHNRLYWYRQTLGQGPEFLTYFQNEAQLEKSRLLSDRFSAERPKGSFSTLEIQRTEQGDSAMYLCASHSFATNEKLFFGSGTQLSVL.

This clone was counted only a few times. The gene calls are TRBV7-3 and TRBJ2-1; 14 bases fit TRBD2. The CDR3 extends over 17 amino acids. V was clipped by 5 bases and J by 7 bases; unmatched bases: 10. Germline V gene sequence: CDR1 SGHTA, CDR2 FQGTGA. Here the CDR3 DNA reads TGTGCCAGCAGCCAGACTAGCGGGAGGGCTTATTCAAATGAGCAGTTCTTC. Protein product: CASSQTSGRAYSNEQFF.

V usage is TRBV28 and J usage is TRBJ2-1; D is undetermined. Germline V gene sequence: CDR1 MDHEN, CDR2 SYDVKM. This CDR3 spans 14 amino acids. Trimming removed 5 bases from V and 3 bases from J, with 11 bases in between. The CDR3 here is CASSTPTGYNEQFF. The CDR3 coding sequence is TGTGCCAGCAGTACACCGACGGGCTACAATGAGCAGTTCTTC.

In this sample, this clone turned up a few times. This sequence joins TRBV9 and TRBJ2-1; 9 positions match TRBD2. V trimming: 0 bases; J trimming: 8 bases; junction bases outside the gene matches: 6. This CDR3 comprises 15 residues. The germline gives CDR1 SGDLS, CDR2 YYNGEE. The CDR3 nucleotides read TGTGCCAGCAGCGTAGTCGGCGGGAGGGGCCATGAGCAGTTCTTC. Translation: CASSVVGGRGHEQFF.

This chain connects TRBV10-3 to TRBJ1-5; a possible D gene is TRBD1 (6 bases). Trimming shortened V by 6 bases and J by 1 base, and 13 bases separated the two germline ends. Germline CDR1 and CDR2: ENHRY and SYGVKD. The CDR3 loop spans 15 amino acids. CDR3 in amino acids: CAISPTGMSNQPQHF. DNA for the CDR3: TGTGCCATCAGCCCTACAGGGATGAGCAATCAGCCCCAGCATTTT.

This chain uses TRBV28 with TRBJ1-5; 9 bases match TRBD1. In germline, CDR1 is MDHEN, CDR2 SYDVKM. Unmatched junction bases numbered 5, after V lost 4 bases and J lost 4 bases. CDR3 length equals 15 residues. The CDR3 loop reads CASSSADRGNQPQHF. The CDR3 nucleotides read TGTGCCAGCAGTTCTGCGGACAGGGGAAATCAGCCCCAGCATTTT.

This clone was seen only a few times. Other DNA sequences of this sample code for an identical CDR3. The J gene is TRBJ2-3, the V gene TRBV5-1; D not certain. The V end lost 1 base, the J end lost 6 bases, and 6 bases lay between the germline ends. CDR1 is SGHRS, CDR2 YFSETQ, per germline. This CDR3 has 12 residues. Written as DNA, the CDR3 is TGCGCCAGCAGCTTGTCCCTGGATACGCAGTATTTT. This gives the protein CASSLSLDTQYF.

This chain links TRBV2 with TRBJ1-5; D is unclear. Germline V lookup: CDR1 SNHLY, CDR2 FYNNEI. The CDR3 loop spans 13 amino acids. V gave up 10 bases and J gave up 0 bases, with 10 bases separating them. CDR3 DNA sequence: TGTGCCACTAGACGGAATAGCAATCAGCCCCAGCATTTT. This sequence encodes CATRRNSNQPQHF.

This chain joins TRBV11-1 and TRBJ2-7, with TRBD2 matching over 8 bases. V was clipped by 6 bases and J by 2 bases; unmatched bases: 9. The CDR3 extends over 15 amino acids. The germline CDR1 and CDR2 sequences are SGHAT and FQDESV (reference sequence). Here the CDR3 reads CASRPLRGGAYEQYF. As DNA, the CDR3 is TGTGCCAGCAGGCCCCTCCGGGGGGGGGCCTACGAGCAGTACTTC. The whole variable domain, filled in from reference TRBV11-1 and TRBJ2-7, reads EAEVAQSPRYKITEKSQAVAFWCDPISGHATLYWYRQILGQGPELLVQFQDESVVDDSQLPKDRFSAERLKGVDSTLKIQPAELGDSAMYLCASRPLRGGAYEQYFGPGTRLTVT.

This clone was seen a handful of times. The CDR3 region is CASRPIGAKANYGYTF. The CDR3 bases are TGTGCCAGCCGTCCAATCGGGGCAAAAGCTAACTATGGCTACACCTTC. The chain joins TRBV11-2 to TRBJ1-2; TRBD1 is a possible D gene (5 bases). V was shortened by 8 bases and J by 0 bases, with 19 bases between the two germline ends. Per the germline V gene, CDR1 is SGHAT and CDR2 is FQNNGV. The CDR3 length is 16 residues.

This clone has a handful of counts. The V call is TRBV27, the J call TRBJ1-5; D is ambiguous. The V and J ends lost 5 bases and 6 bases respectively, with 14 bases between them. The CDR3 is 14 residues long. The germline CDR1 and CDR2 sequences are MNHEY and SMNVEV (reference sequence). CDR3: CASSIREKGQPQHF. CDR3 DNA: TGTGCCAGCAGTATCCGGGAGAAGGGTCAGCCCCAGCATTTT.